Following are 9 T cell receptor beta chains from one sample sequenced in a study of blood T cell repertoires in COVID-19. The repertoire was sequenced with immunoSEQ multiplex PCR; TCRdb's copy has only in-frame clones and lacks some. The data hold roughly 400,000 clones, with approximately 90% observed a single time. Sample: PBMCs or T cells enriched from blood (not recorded which). These receptors were taken from a young woman who had been exposed to COVID-19.

The rearrangement joins TRBV13 to TRBJ2-3; 8 nucleotides line up with TRBD2. With V trimmed by 1 base and J by 5 bases, 11 bases remained unmatched. Germline values: CDR1 PRHDT, CDR2 FYEKMQ (reference sequence). CDR3 size: 17 residues. Written as DNA, the CDR3 is TGTGCCAGCAGCTTAGTCCCTAGCGGGCTAGCAGGAGATACGCAGTATTTT. It encodes CASSLVPSGLAGDTQYF.

This rearrangement joins TRBV24-1 to TRBJ2-7; 12 positions match TRBD2. This CDR3 comprises 15 residues. V trimming: 7 bases; J trimming: 1 base; junction bases outside the gene matches: 4. The V gene's germline CDR1 is KGHDR and CDR2 SFDVKD. The CDR3 reads CATSASGRASYEQYF. The CDR3 coding sequence is TGTGCCACCAGCGCTAGCGGGAGGGCTTCCTACGAGCAGTACTTC.

This clone has more than one count but fewer than ten. The chain combines TRBV27 with TRBJ2-7, with 13 positions matching TRBD2. CDR3 size: 16 residues. The V segment lost 5 bases and the J segment 6 bases; nucleotides outside the gene matches: 10. From germline, CDR1 is MNHEY and CDR2 SMNVEV (reference sequence). The CDR3 loop reads CASSPETSGGAGEQYF. The CDR3, as DNA: TGTGCCAGCAGTCCGGAAACTAGCGGGGGGGCCGGCGAGCAGTACTTC.

The chain recombines TRBV6-6 with TRBJ1-3, with 7 bases matching TRBD1. Germline CDR1 MNHNY, CDR2 SVGAGI (reference sequence). The CDR3 contains 15 residues. The ends lost 6 bases at V and 0 bases at J; junction bases unmatched: 5. The CDR3 sequence is CASSRGGGSGNTIYF. The CDR3 bases are TGTGCCAGCAGCCGAGGGGGCGGCTCTGGAAACACCATATATTTT.

The V gene is TRBV29-1, the J gene TRBJ1-2; D is ambiguous. In germline, CDR1 is SQVTM, CDR2 ANQGSEA. The CDR3 is 12 residues long. Trimming took off 7 bases at V and 4 bases at J, with 13 bases between the two ends. The CDR3 nucleotides read TGCAGCGCCGGGTATCCGGGCTATGGCTACACCTTC. It codes for CSAGYPGYGYTF.

The rearrangement uses TRBV2 and TRBJ1-3; D gene unclear. Germline CDR1 and CDR2: SNHLY and FYNNEI. V lost 5 bases, J lost 2 bases, and 13 bases lay in between. The CDR3 spans 15 residues. CDR3: CASSRNSYAGNTIYF. The CDR3, as DNA: TGTGCCAGCAGTAGAAACAGCTACGCTGGAAACACCATATATTTT.

A single count supports this clone. The CDR3 is CASSDTQGANSPLHF. The CDR3 DNA is TGTGCCAGCAGTGACACACAGGGGGCAAATTCACCCCTCCACTTT. The V call is TRBV28, the J call TRBJ1-6, with 9 bases lining up with TRBD1. Germline CDR1 is MDHEN and CDR2 is SYDVKM. The CDR3 extends over 15 amino acids. J was trimmed by 7 bases and V by 5 bases; bases with no gene match: 6.

The V gene is TRBV28, the J gene TRBJ1-6; D not resolved. Trimming shortened V by 7 bases and J by 5 bases, and 15 bases separated the two germline ends. The CDR3 contains 15 residues. The germline V gene encodes CDR1 MDHEN and CDR2 SYDVKM. This CDR3 reads CASMPGSLHNSPLHF. In nucleotides, the CDR3 is TGTGCCAGCATGCCCGGGTCTCTTCATAATTCACCCCTCCACTTT.

This rearrangement joins TRBV27 to TRBJ1-1; a weak D match, TRBD1 (5 bases). The CDR3 loop spans 17 amino acids. Germline CDR1 reads MNHEY; CDR2 reads SMNVEV (reference sequence). Trimming removed 5 bases at V and 5 bases at J, with 24 bases between. CDR3 sequence (DNA): TGTGCCAGCAGTACAACCCGCTGGGGCAGGGAGGGGACTGAAGCTTTCTTT. Protein sequence: CASSTTRWGREGTEAFF.